The source of this TCR beta chain is a study of CD8 T cells in ankylosing spondylitis. TCRdb recomputed calls from the 5' RACE reads with MiXCR, one row per CDR3 protein. The sample has about 230,000 distinct CDR3 sequences, 7.5% to 9.5% seen once. In this sample, this clonotype turned up many times. Trimming removed 1 base at V and 3 bases at J, with 11 bases between. Germline values: CDR1 SGHTA, CDR2 FQGNSA. The CDR3 is 15 amino acids. J is TRBJ2-3 and V is TRBV7-2; unclear D gene. Sequenced: blood, either unsorted or a sorted T cell fraction (not recorded which). This TCR was recovered from a female donor with ankylosing spondylitis or in good health (not recorded which). CDR3 coding DNA: TGTGCCAGCAGCTTAGATCTTAGTGAGACAGATACGCAGTATTTT. This translates into CASSLDLSETDTQYF.